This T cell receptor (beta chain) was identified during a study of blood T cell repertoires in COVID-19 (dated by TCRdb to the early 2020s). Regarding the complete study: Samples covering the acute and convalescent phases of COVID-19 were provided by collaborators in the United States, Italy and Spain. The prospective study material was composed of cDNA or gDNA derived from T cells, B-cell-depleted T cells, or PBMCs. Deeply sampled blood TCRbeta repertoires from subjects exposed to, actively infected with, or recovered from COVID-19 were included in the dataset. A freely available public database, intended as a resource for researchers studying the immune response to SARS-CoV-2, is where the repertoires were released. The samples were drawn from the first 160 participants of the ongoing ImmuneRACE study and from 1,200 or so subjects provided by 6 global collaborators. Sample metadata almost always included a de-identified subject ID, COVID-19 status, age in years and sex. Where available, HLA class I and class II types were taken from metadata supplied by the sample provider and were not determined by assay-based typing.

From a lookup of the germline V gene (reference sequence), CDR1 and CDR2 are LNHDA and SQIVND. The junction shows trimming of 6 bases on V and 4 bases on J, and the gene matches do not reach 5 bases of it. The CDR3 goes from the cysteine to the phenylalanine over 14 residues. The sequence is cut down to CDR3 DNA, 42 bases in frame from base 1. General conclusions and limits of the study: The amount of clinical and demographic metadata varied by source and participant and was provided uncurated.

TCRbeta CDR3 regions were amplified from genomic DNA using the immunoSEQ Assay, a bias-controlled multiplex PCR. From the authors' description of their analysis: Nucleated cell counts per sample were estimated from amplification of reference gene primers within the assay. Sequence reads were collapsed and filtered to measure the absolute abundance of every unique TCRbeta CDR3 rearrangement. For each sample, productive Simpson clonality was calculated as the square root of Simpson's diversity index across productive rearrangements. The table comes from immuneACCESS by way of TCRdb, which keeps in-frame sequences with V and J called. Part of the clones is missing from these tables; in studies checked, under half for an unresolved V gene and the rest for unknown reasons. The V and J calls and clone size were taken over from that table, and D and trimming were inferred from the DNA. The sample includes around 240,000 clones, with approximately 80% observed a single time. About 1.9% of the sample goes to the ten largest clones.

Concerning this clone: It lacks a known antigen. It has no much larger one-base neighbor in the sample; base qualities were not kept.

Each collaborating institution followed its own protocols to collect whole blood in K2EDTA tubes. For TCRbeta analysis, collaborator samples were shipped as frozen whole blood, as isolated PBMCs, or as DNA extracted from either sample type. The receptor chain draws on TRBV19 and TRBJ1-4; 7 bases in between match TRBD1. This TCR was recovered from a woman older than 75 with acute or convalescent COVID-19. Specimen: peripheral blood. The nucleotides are TGTGCCAGTAGCACAGGGGCGGTTAATGAAAAACTGTTTTTT. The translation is CASSTGAVNEKLFF.